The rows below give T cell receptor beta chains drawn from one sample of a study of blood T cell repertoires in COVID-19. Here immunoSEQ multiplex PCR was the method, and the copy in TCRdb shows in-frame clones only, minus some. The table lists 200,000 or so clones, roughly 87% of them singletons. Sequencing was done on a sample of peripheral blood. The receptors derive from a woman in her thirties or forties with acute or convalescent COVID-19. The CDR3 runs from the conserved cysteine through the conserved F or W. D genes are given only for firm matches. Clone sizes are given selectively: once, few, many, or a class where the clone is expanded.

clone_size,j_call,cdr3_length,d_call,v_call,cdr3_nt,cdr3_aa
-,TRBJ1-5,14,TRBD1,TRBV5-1,TGCGCCAGCAGCCCTCAGGGGGCCGGGCAGCCCCAGCATTTT,CASSPQGAGQPQHF
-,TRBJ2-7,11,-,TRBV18,TGTGCCAGCTCAGCTTCAGGGGAGCAGTACTTC,CASSASGEQYF
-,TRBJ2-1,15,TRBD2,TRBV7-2,TGTGCCAGCAGCTCGACTAGCGGGCCCCACAATGAGCAGTTCTTC,CASSSTSGPHNEQFF
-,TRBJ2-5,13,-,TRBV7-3,TGTGCCAGCAGCCCCCAGGGTAAAGAGACCCAGTACTTC,CASSPQGKETQYF
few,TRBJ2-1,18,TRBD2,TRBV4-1,TGCGCCAGCAGCCAAGAAGGGCTCCGGGGGGATACGAACAATGAGCAGTTCTTC,CASSQEGLRGDTNNEQFF
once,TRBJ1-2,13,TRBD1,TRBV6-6,TGTGCCAGCAGTCGACAGGGGTCAGATGGCTACACCTTC,CASSRQGSDGYTF
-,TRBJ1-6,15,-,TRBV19,TGTGCCAGTAGTTGGAGGCAGGAAATTAATTCACCCCTCCACTTT,CASSWRQEINSPLHF
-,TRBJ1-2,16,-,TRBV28,TGTGCCAGCAGTTTCCCCGTTTGGAGGGATACCTATGGCTACACCTTC,CASSFPVWRDTYGYTF
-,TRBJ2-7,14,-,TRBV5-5,TGTGCCAGCAGCCGTGGGAGGAACAGAGACGAGCAGTACTTC,CASSRGRNRDEQYF
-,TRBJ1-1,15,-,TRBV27,TGTGCCACCTCCCCAATCGACACGGTGAACACTGAAGCTTTCTTT,CATSPIDTVNTEAFF
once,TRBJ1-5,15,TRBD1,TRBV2,TGTGCCAGCATTCGGGACAGGGGGTACAATCAGCCCCAGCATTTT,CASIRDRGYNQPQHF
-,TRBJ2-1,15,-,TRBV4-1,TGCGCCAGCAGAGCGGTCGGGGTTAAAAACAATGAGCAGTTCTTC,CASRAVGVKNNEQFF
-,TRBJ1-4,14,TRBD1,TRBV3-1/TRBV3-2,TGTGCCAGCAGCCAAGAGGGGACAGGTGAAAAACTGTTTTTT,CASSQEGTGEKLFF
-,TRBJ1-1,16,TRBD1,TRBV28,TGTGCCAGCAGTTTAGCGGGACAGGGTCAGGTCACTGAAGCTTTCTTT,CASSLAGQGQVTEAFF
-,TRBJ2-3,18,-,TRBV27,TGTGCCAGCAGTTTAGTCCCGCGGGACTTTTCTCACACAGATACGCAGTATTTT,CASSLVPRDFSHTDTQYF
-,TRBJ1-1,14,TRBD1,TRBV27,TGTGCCAGCAGTTTACAGGGGGCGAATACTGAAGCTTTCTTT,CASSLQGANTEAFF
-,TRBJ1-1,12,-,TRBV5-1,TGCGCCAGCAGCTTGGATACAGATGAAGCTTTCTTT,CASSLDTDEAFF
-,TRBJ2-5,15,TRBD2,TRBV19,TGTGCCAGTAGTTCGGGACTAGCGGGACAAGAGACCCAGTACTTC,CASSSGLAGQETQYF
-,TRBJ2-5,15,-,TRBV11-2,TGTGCCAGCAGCTTATGGGGGCAGTACGAAGAGACCCAGTACTTC,CASSLWGQYEETQYF
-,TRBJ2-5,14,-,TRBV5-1,TGCGCCAGCAGCGCGGGGACGTCCCAAGAGACCCAGTACTTC,CASSAGTSQETQYF
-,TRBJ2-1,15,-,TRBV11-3,TGTGCCAGCAGTGGAGATCGGAGCTCCTACAATGAGCAGTTCTTC,CASSGDRSSYNEQFF
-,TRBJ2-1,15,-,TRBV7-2,TGTGCCAGCAGCGGTCGGGGGAGCTCCTACAATGAGCAGTTCTTC,CASSGRGSSYNEQFF
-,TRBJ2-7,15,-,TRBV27,TGTGCCAGCAGGTTCTTGGGGGGGGCGTCCTACGAGCAGTACTTC,CASRFLGGASYEQYF
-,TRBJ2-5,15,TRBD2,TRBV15,TGTGCCACCAGCAGAGGTACTAGCGGACAAGAGACCCAGTACTTC,CATSRGTSGQETQYF
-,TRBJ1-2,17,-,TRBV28,TGTGCCAGCAGTTCCTCTGCCGGACAGCCGACGGGATATGGCTACACCTTC,CASSSSAGQPTGYGYTF
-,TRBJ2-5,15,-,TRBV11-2,TGTGCCAGCAGCTTAGGAGCGGGTCCTCAAGAGACCCAGTACTTC,CASSLGAGPQETQYF
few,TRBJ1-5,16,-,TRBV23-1,TGCGCCAGCAGTCAAGGAGTGGGGCTTAGCAATCAGCCCCAGCATTTT,CASSQGVGLSNQPQHF
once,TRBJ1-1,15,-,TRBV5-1,TGCGCCAGCAGCCCAGGACCCAGGGGAAACACTGAAGCTTTCTTT,CASSPGPRGNTEAFF
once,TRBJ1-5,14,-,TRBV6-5,TGTGCCAGCAGTTTCACAAGGGGAAATCAGCCCCAGCATTTT,CASSFTRGNQPQHF
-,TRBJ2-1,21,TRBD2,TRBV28,TGTGCCAGCAGTTTAAAACCCCCGGGACTAGCGGGGCTGAGCTCCTACAATGAGCAGTTCTTC,CASSLKPPGLAGLSSYNEQFF
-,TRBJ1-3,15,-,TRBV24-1,TGTGCCACCGAAAAACAGGGATCCTCTGGAAACACCATATATTTT,CATEKQGSSGNTIYF
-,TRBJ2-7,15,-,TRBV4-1,TGCGCCAGCAGCCATTCCCCAGGGGCTGTCTACGAGCAGTACTTC,CASSHSPGAVYEQYF
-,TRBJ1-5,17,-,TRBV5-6,TGTGCCAGCAGCAACCACAGGGTCCCGTATAGCAATCAGCCCCAGCATTTT,CASSNHRVPYSNQPQHF
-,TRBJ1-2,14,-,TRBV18,TGTGCCAGCTCACCAACGGGACACGTCAATGGCTACACCTTC,CASSPTGHVNGYTF
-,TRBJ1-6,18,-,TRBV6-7,TGTGCCAGCAGTTACTGCCCTCCTCGAATTGAGAGGGTAAGACCCCTCCACTTT,CASSYCPPRIERVRPLHF
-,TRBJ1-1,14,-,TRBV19,TGTGCCAGTAGCCCACAGGGTGTGGGCACTGAAGCTTTCTTT,CASSPQGVGTEAFF
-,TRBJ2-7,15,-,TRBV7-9,TGTGCCAGCAGCTGTGGGTTTGGTACGGGGTGCGAGCAGTACTTC,CASSCGFGTGCEQYF
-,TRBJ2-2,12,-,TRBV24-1,TGTGCCACCAGTGATTTGTCGGGGGAGCTGTTTTTT,CATSDLSGELFF
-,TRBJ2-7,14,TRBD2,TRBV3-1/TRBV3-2,TGTGCCAGCAGCCGACTCGGGCCGGGAGGGGAGCAGTACTTC,CASSRLGPGGEQYF
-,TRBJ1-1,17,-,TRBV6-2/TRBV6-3,TGTGCCAGCAGCCCGTCCGGACGGGGTTTGACGAACACTGAAGCTTTCTTT,CASSPSGRGLTNTEAFF
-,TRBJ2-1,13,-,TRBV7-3,TGTGCCAGCAGCCGGGACACTTACAATGAGCAGTTCTTC,CASSRDTYNEQFF
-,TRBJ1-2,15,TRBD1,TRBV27,TGTGCCAGCAGTCCCACGCAGGGGGCCCTTTATGGCTACACCTTC,CASSPTQGALYGYTF
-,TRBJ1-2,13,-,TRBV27,TGTGCCAGCAGTTTACTTAGTGATGCTGGCTACACCTTC,CASSLLSDAGYTF
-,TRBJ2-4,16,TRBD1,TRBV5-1,TGCGCCAGCAGCCCCTCGACAGGGGAAGTCAAAAACATTCAGTACTTC,CASSPSTGEVKNIQYF
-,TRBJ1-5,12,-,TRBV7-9,TGTGCCAGCAGGGGCGGCAATCAGCCCCAGCATTTT,CASRGGNQPQHF
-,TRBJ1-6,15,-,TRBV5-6,TGTGCCAGCAGCCACCTCAGGGGTCCGTATTCACCCCTCCACTTT,CASSHLRGPYSPLHF